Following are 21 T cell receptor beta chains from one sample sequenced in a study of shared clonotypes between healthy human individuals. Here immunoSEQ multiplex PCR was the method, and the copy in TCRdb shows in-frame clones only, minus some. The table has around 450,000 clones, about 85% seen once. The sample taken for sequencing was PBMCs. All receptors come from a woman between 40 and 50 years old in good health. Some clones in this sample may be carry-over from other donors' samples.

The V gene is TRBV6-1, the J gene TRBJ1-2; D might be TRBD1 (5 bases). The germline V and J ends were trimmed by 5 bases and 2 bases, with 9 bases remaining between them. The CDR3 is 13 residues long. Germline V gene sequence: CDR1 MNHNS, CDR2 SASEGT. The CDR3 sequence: CASSRQINYGYTF. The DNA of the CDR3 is TGTGCCAGCAGTCGACAGATAAACTATGGCTACACCTTC.

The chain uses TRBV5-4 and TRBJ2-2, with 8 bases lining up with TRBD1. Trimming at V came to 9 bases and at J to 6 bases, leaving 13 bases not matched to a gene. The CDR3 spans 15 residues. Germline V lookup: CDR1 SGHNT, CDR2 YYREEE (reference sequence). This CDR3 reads CATQSGQGRSGELFF. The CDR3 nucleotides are TGTGCCACCCAATCAGGACAGGGTCGGTCCGGGGAGCTGTTTTTT.

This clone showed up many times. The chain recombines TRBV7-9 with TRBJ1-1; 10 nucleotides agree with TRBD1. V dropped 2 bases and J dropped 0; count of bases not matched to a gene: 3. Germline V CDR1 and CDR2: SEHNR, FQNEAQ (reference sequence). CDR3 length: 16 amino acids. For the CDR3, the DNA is TGTGCCAGCAGCTTACGGACAGGGGGGATGAACACTGAAGCTTTCTTT. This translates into CASSLRTGGMNTEAFF.

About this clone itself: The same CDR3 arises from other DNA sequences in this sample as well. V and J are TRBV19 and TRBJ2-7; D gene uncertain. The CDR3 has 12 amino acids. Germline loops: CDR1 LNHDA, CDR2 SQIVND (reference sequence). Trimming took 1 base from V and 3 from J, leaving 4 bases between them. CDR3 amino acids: CASSIAGYEQYF. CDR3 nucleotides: TGTGCCAGTAGTATAGCCGGCTACGAGCAGTACTTC. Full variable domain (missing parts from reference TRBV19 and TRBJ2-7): DGGITQSPKYLFRKEGQNVTLSCEQNLNHDAMYWYRQDPGQGLRLIYYSQIVNDFQKGDIAEGYSVSREKKESFPLTVTSAQKNPTAFYLCASSIAGYEQYFGPGTRLTVT.

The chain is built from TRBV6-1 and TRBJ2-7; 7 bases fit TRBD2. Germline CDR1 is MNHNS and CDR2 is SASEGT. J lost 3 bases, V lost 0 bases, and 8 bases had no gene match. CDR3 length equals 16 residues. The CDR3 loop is CASSEAMGVAGYEQYF. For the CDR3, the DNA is TGTGCCAGCAGTGAAGCGATGGGGGTAGCGGGCTACGAGCAGTACTTC.

The CDR3 loop reads CASSRGGHQPQHF. The DNA of the CDR3 is TGTGCCAGCAGCAGGGGAGGGCATCAGCCCCAGCATTTT. The chain recombines TRBV28 with TRBJ1-5; weak D call: TRBD1 (6 bases). CDR1 and CDR2 from the germline V gene are MDHEN and SYDVKM. Trimming cost V 6 bases and J 5 bases, with 11 bases left between them. The length of the CDR3 is 13 residues.

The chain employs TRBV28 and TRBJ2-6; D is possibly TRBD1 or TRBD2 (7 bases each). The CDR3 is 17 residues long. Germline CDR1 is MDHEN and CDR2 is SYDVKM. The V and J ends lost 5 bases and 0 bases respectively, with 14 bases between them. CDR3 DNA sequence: TGTGCCAGCAGTCAGGGGGGAGGGATCTCTGGGGCCAACGTCCTGACTTTC. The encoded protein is CASSQGGGISGANVLTF.

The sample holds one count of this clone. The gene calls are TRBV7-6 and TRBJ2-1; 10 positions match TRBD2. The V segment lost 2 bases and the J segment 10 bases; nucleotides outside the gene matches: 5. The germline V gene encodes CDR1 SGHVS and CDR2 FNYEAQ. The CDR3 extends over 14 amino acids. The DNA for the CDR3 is TGTGCCAGCAGCTTATGGACTAGCGGCAGCGAGCAGTTCTTC. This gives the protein CASSLWTSGSEQFF.

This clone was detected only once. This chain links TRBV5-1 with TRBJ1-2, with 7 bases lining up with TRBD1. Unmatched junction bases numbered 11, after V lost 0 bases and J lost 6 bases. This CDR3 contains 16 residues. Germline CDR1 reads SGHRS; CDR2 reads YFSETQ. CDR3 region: CASSLADTGTGDGYTF. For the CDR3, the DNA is TGCGCCAGCAGCTTGGCCGATACAGGCACAGGGGATGGCTACACCTTC.

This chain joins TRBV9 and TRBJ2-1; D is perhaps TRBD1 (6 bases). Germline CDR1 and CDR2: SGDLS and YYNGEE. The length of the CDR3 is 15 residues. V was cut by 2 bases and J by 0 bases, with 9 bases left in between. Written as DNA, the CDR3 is TGTGCCAGCAGCGTCAGGGGAAGCTCCTACAATGAGCAGTTCTTC. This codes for CASSVRGSSYNEQFF.

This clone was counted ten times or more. The CDR3 DNA reads TGTGCCAGCAGGCCCGGACCTAATTCACCCCTCCACTTT. As protein: CASRPGPNSPLHF. The chain joins TRBV2 to TRBJ1-6; D call uncertain. The germline V gene has CDR1 SNHLY and CDR2 FYNNEI. V lost 6 bases and J lost 6, with 9 bases in between. The CDR3 loop spans 13 amino acids.

The CDR3 bases are TGTGCCAGTAGTGAGACTAGCGGGACTAGTTTCGGGGAGCTGTTTTTT. Its protein is CASSETSGTSFGELFF. V is TRBV19 and J is TRBJ2-2; 11 bases line up with TRBD2. CDR1 is LNHDA and CDR2 is SQIVND in the germline V gene (reference sequence). V dropped 5 bases and J dropped 7; count of bases not matched to a gene: 9. CDR3 length: 16 residues.

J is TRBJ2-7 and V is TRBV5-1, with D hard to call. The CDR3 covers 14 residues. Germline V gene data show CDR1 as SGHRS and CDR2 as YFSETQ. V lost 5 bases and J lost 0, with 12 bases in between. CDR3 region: CASRLWGLSYEQYF. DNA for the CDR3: TGCGCCAGCAGGTTGTGGGGTCTCTCCTACGAGCAGTACTTC.

In nucleotides, the CDR3 is TGTGCCAGAAGCTCCACCGGGACTAGCGGGAGGGCCGAGGATTGTGAGCAGTTCTTC. Translation gives CARSSTGTSGRAEDCEQFF. The gene calls are TRBV5-3 and TRBJ2-1, with 16 nucleotides matching TRBD2. TRBV5-3 is identified as an open reading frame with a role that is uncertain. V lost 3 bases and J lost 9; bases outside the gene matches: 15. The CDR3 totals 19 residues.

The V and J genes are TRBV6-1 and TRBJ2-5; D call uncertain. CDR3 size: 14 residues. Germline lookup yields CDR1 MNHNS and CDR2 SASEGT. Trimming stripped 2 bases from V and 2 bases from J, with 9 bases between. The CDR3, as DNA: TGTGCCAGCAGTGAACTTGGCGGTCAAGAGACCCAGTACTTC. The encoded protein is CASSELGGQETQYF.

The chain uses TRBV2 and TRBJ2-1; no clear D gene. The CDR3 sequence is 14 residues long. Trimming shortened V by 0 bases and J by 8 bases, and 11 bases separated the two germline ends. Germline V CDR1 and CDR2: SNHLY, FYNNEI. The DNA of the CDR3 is TGTGCCAGCAGTGAAGCTAGAGCCCGTGATGAGCAGTTCTTC. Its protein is CASSEARARDEQFF.

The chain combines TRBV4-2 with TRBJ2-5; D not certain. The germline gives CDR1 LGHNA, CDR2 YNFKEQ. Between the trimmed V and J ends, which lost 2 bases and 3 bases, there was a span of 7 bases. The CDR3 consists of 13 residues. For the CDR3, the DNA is TGTGCCAGCAGCCAAACCTCCGAAGAGACCCAGTACTTC. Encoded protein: CASSQTSEETQYF.

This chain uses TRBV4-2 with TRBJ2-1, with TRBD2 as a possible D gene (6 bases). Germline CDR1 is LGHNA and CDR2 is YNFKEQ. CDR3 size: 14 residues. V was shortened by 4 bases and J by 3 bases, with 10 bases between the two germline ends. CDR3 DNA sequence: TGTGCCAGCAGCCCGGAGGGACGCTACAATGAGCAGTTCTTC. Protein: CASSPEGRYNEQFF.

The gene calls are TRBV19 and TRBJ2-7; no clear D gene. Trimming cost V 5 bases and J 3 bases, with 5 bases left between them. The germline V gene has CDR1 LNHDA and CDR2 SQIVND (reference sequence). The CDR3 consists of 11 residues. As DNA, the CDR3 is TGTGCCAGTAGTTCCAACTACGAGCAGTACTTC. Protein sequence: CASSSNYEQYF.

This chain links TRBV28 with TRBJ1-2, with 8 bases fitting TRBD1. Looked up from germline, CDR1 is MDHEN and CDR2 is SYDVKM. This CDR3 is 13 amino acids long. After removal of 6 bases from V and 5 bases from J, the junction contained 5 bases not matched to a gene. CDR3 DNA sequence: TGTGCCAGCAGCCATGGACAGGGATATGGCTACACCTTC. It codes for CASSHGQGYGYTF.

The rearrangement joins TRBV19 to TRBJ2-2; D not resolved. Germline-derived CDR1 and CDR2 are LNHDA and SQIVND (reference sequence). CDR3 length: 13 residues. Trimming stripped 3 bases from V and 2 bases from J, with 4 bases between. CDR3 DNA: TGTGCCAGTAGTATGGGTAACACCGGGGAGCTGTTTTTT. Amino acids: CASSMGNTGELFF.